A selection of T cell receptor beta chains follows, all from one sample in a study of T cells after yellow fever vaccination. TCRdb itself ran the 5' RACE reads through MiXCR, one entry per CDR3 protein. The sample includes 620,000 or so distinct CDR3 sequences, 9% to 15% of them seen just once. The specimen comprised PBMCs, sampled on the day of the yellow fever booster vaccination. The source is a young man who received the YFV17D yellow fever vaccine. Each CDR3 is given with its conserved first and last residue. Each record gives: clone size, D gene, V gene, J gene, CDR3 DNA, CDR3 protein. D genes are given only for firm matches. Clone size appears in some rows only: once, few, many, or a class for an expanded clone.

.	TRBD1	TRBV29-1	TRBJ2-7	TGCAGCGTTCGGGACAGGGGGCGTTACGAGCAGTACTTC	CSVRDRGRYEQYF
.	.	TRBV12-3/TRBV12-4	TRBJ1-2	TGTGCCAGCAGTTTTTCAGGAGGGAAGGGCGTCTATGGCTACACCTTC	CASSFSGGKGVYGYTF
many	.	TRBV4-2	TRBJ2-7	TGTGCCAGCAGCCCCCAGGGGGGCAGGTACGAGCAGTACTTC	CASSPQGGRYEQYF
.	.	TRBV7-9	TRBJ2-1	TGTGCCAGCAGCACTGCCCTAGCGCCTAAGCAGTTCTTC	CASSTALAPKQFF
few	TRBD1	TRBV20-1	TRBJ2-1	TGCAGTGCTAGGACAGGGGCGCATGAGCAGTTCTTC	CSARTGAHEQFF
few	.	TRBV11-2	TRBJ2-3	TGTGCCAGCAGCTTCTTTAGCGTTGGGGTCCATACGCAGTATTTT	CASSFFSVGVHTQYF
few	.	TRBV20-1	TRBJ2-6	TGCAGTGCTCGTCTTGGGGCCAACGTCCTGACTTTC	CSARLGANVLTF
.	.	TRBV6-5	TRBJ2-1	TGTGCCAGCAGTTACCTGGACTTCTACAATGAGCAGTTCTTC	CASSYLDFYNEQFF
.	.	TRBV28	TRBJ1-5	TGTGCCAGCAGTTTGGTCAGGGAATGGCAGCCCCAGCATTTT	CASSLVREWQPQHF
.	TRBD2	TRBV7-2	TRBJ2-7	TGTGCCAGCAGCTTACGTAGCGGGAAATCCTCCTACGAGCAGTACTTC	CASSLRSGKSSYEQYF
.	.	TRBV14	TRBJ2-2	TGTGCCAGCAGCCAATATCTAAACGGGAGATTCACCGGGGAGCTGTTTTTT	CASSQYLNGRFTGELFF
few	.	TRBV27	TRBJ1-2	TGTGCCAGCAGTTTATCCCTGGACATTCTCGACTATGGCTACACCTTC	CASSLSLDILDYGYTF
.	.	TRBV10-2	TRBJ2-1	TGCGCCAGCAGGAACGGGCGGGCCTCCTACAATGAGCAGTTCTTC	CASRNGRASYNEQFF
.	.	TRBV15	TRBJ2-3	TGTGCCACCAGCAGAGATCTAGCGCCTAGCACAGATACGCAGTATTTT	CATSRDLAPSTDTQYF
few	.	TRBV21-1	TRBJ2-5	TGTGCCAGCAGCACACCCAGTGGGCTAGCGGGGACCCAAGAGACCCAGTACTTC	CASSTPSGLAGTQETQYF
few	.	TRBV18	TRBJ2-5	TGTGCCAGCTCAGGGACTCAGAGGCACCAAGAGACCCAGTACTTC	CASSGTQRHQETQYF
few	.	TRBV3-1	TRBJ2-2	TGTGCCAGCAGCCAACCAGGAGCGGCCGGGGAGCTGTTTTTT	CASSQPGAAGELFF
few	.	TRBV6-5	TRBJ2-2	TGTGCCAGCAGTTACTCTCCGCCAGGGGAAGATCCCGGGGAGCTGTTTTTT	CASSYSPPGEDPGELFF
.	.	TRBV14	TRBJ2-5	TGTGCCAGCAGCCACGTGCGGGAAGGGACCCAGTACTTC	CASSHVREGTQYF